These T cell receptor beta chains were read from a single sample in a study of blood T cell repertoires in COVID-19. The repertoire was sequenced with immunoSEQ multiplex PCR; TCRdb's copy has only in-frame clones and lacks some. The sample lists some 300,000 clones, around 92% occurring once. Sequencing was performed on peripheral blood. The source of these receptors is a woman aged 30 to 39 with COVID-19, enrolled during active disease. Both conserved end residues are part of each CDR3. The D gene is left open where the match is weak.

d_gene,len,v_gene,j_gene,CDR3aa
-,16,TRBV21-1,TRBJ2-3,CASSELAGASTDTQYF
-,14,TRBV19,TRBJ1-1,CASSKDRSFTEAFF
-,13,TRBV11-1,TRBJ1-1,CASSLEEGAEAFF
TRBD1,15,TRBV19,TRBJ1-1,CASSFPTGGLTEAFF
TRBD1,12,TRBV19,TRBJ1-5,CASSIGGQHQHF
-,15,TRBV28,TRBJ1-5,CASSLWGGGGQPQHF
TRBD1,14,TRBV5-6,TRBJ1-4,CASTSWTGHEKLFF
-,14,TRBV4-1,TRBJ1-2,CASSRFRGDYGYTF
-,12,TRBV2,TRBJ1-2,CASLTEKYGYTF
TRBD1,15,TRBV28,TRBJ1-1,CASSPGDRGYTEAFF
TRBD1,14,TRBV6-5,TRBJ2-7,CASSYRDRAYEQYF